What follows describes a single T cell receptor (beta chain). Its antigen remains unidentified. The data are from a study of CD8+CD57+ T cells in acquired aplastic anemia. The study, taken as a whole, reports: There were twenty-nine CD8+ CDR3 sequences that occurred in both patients and controls. In CD8+ cells, Simpson's diversity showed no significant difference between patients and controls.

Individuals selected for sequencing had exhibited CD8+CD57+ cell expansion on flow cytometry. The diagnosis in all patients was severe acquired aplastic anemia. CDR1 is MNHEY, CDR2 SVGEGT, per germline. Trimming removed 6 bases at V and 0 bases at J, with 5 bases between. This CDR3 region has 12 residues. Genomic DNA provided the template from which TCR beta VDJ and CDR3 profiles were obtained. TCRdb reprocessed the reads with MiXCR, giving one entry per CDR3 protein. In the table there are about 150,000 distinct CDR3 sequences, approximately 52% of which are singletons. The sequenced material came from sorted CD4+, CD8+, or CD8+CD57+ T cells (not recorded which) from PBMCs. The gene calls are TRBV6-2 or TRBV6-3 and TRBJ2-5; D remains ambiguous. The source is a human donor with aplastic anemia. The CDR3, as DNA: TGTGCCAGCAGGAGCGACCAAGAGACCCAGTACTTC. It encodes CASRSDQETQYF.